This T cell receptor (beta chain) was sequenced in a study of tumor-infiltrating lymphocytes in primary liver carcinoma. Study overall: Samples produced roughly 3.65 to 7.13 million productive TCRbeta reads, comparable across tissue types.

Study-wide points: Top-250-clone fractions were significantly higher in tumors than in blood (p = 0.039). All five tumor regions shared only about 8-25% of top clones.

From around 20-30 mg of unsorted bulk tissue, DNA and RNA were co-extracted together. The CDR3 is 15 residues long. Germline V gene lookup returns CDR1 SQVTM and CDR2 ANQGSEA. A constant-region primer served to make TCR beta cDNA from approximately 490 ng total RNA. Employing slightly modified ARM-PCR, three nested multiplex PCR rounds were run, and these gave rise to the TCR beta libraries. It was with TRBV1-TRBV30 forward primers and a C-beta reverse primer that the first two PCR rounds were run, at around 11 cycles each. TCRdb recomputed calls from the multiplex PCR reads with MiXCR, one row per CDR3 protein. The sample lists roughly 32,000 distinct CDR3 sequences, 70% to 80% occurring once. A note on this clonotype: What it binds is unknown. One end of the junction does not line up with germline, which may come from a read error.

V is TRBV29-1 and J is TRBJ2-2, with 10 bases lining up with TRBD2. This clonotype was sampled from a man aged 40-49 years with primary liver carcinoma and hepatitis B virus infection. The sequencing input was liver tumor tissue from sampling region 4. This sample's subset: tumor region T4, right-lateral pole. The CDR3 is CNVGTSAANTGDLFF. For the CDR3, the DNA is TGCAACGTTGGGACTAGCGCAGCGAACACCGGGGACCTGTTTTTT.